The rows below give T cell receptor beta chains drawn from one sample of a study of blood T cells in healthy people across ages. TCRdb reanalysed the 5' RACE reads using MiXCR and keeps one entry per CDR3 protein. Of around 1.5 million distinct CDR3 sequences listed, about 31% are singletons. The sequencing input was blood. Receptor source: a woman in her twenties or thirties in good health. Both conserved end residues are part of each CDR3. A D gene is named only where the DNA matches it firmly. Rows give clone size only sometimes, using once, few, many, or a class for an expanded clone.

v_call: TRBV6-1; d_call: TRBD2; cdr3_length: 16; clone_size: few; j_call: TRBJ2-3; cdr3_nt: TGTGCCAGCAGTGTGTCCAGGGGAGCGGGAGGAGATACGCAGTATTTT; cdr3_aa: CASSVSRGAGGDTQYF
v_call: TRBV7-3; d_call: TRBD2; cdr3_length: 19; clone_size: NA; j_call: TRBJ2-1; cdr3_nt: TGTGCCAGCAGCTTAAACCCGGGACTAGCGGATCCCATAGGGGATGAGCAGTTCTTC; cdr3_aa: CASSLNPGLADPIGDEQFF
v_call: TRBV4-1; d_call: NA; cdr3_length: 16; clone_size: few; j_call: TRBJ1-1; cdr3_nt: TGCGCCAGCAGCCAAGATCCGGGGGCGAGGGACACTGAAGCTTTCTTT; cdr3_aa: CASSQDPGARDTEAFF
v_call: TRBV6-1; d_call: NA; cdr3_length: 10; clone_size: few; j_call: TRBJ1-1; cdr3_nt: TGTGCCAGCAGGACATATCAAGCTTTCTTT; cdr3_aa: CASRTYQAFF
v_call: TRBV12-3/TRBV12-4; d_call: TRBD1; cdr3_length: 16; clone_size: few; j_call: TRBJ1-5; cdr3_nt: TGTGCCAGCAGTTTAGAAGGGGGCTATAGCAATCAGCCCCAGCATTTT; cdr3_aa: CASSLEGGYSNQPQHF
v_call: TRBV6-1; d_call: TRBD1; cdr3_length: 18; clone_size: NA; j_call: TRBJ1-5; cdr3_nt: TGTGCCAGCAGTAAAAAACACGGGACAGTAATTAGCAATCAGCCCCAGCATTTT; cdr3_aa: CASSKKHGTVISNQPQHF
v_call: TRBV20-1; d_call: TRBD2; cdr3_length: 15; clone_size: few; j_call: TRBJ2-5; cdr3_nt: TGCAGTGCTAGAGAACCGGGACTAGCGATAGAGACCCAGTACTTC; cdr3_aa: CSAREPGLAIETQYF
v_call: TRBV4-1; d_call: NA; cdr3_length: 16; clone_size: NA; j_call: TRBJ2-1; cdr3_nt: TGCGCCAGCAGCTGGGGGGGGCCGAGCTCCTACAATGAGCAGTTCTTC; cdr3_aa: CASSWGGPSSYNEQFF
v_call: TRBV27; d_call: TRBD2; cdr3_length: 15; clone_size: many; j_call: TRBJ2-1; cdr3_nt: TGTGCCAGCAGTTTCACTAGCGGGAGGGCAGGGGAGCAGTTCTTC; cdr3_aa: CASSFTSGRAGEQFF
v_call: TRBV21-1; d_call: NA; cdr3_length: 13; clone_size: few; j_call: TRBJ2-7; cdr3_nt: TGTGCCAGCAGCAAAGTCTGGTCCTACGAGCAGTACTTC; cdr3_aa: CASSKVWSYEQYF
v_call: TRBV2; d_call: TRBD1; cdr3_length: 13; clone_size: NA; j_call: TRBJ2-5; cdr3_nt: TGTGCCAGCACCCCGGACAGGCTAGAGACCCAGTACTTC; cdr3_aa: CASTPDRLETQYF
v_call: TRBV27; d_call: TRBD2; cdr3_length: 18; clone_size: NA; j_call: TRBJ2-3; cdr3_nt: TGTGCCAGCAGTTTAATCGGGACTAGCGGGAGGAGTACAGATACGCAGTATTTT; cdr3_aa: CASSLIGTSGRSTDTQYF
v_call: TRBV29-1; d_call: NA; cdr3_length: 12; clone_size: few; j_call: TRBJ1-2; cdr3_nt: TGCAGCGTCCTTAACGGACCCGGGAGCTACACCTTC; cdr3_aa: CSVLNGPGSYTF
v_call: TRBV20-1; d_call: NA; cdr3_length: 14; clone_size: NA; j_call: TRBJ2-7; cdr3_nt: TGCAGTGCTTTGCCCGGGACAAACTCCTGCGAGCAGTACTTC; cdr3_aa: CSALPGTNSCEQYF
v_call: TRBV7-9; d_call: NA; cdr3_length: 13; clone_size: many; j_call: TRBJ2-1; cdr3_nt: TGTGCCAGCAGCCCAGGGAACTCCCAGGTGGGGTTCTTC; cdr3_aa: CASSPGNSQVGFF
v_call: TRBV29-1; d_call: NA; cdr3_length: 17; clone_size: few; j_call: TRBJ2-5; cdr3_nt: TGCAGCGTTGAAGGGTGGGGCGGCAGGGGAGGCGGAGAGACCCAGTACTTC; cdr3_aa: CSVEGWGGRGGGETQYF
v_call: TRBV7-9; d_call: NA; cdr3_length: 14; clone_size: few; j_call: TRBJ2-3; cdr3_nt: TGTGCCAGCAGCCCCGCCATGGAGGTGGATACGCAGTATTTT; cdr3_aa: CASSPAMEVDTQYF
v_call: TRBV27; d_call: NA; cdr3_length: 13; clone_size: NA; j_call: TRBJ2-5; cdr3_nt: TGTGCCAGCAGTTCAGACTTCAGGGAGACCCAGTACTTC; cdr3_aa: CASSSDFRETQYF
v_call: TRBV20-1; d_call: TRBD2; cdr3_length: 15; clone_size: NA; j_call: TRBJ2-3; cdr3_nt: TGCAGTGCTAGAGAGCCGGGGGGGCACGGAGATACACAGTATTTT; cdr3_aa: CSAREPGGHGDTQYF
v_call: TRBV10-3; d_call: NA; cdr3_length: 15; clone_size: few; j_call: TRBJ2-7; cdr3_nt: TGTGCCATCAGTGACGGAGTCAGTCTTACCTACGAGCAGTACTTC; cdr3_aa: CAISDGVSLTYEQYF
v_call: TRBV29-1; d_call: TRBD1; cdr3_length: 14; clone_size: few; j_call: TRBJ2-7; cdr3_nt: TGCAGCGCCAGGGACAGTTACAACTCCTACGAGCAGTACTTC; cdr3_aa: CSARDSYNSYEQYF
v_call: TRBV9; d_call: NA; cdr3_length: 14; clone_size: NA; j_call: TRBJ2-7; cdr3_nt: TGTGCCAACGGCGTAGGGACCCACTCCTACGAGCAGTACTTC; cdr3_aa: CANGVGTHSYEQYF
v_call: TRBV4-1; d_call: NA; cdr3_length: 18; clone_size: NA; j_call: TRBJ1-1; cdr3_nt: TGCGCCAGCAGCCAAGATTCGTTCGACGGGACGGCGAACACTGAAGCTTTCTTT; cdr3_aa: CASSQDSFDGTANTEAFF
v_call: TRBV9; d_call: NA; cdr3_length: 15; clone_size: few; j_call: TRBJ1-1; cdr3_nt: TGTGCCAGCAGCGTAGCCCCGAGCGAAAACACTGAAGCTTTCTTT; cdr3_aa: CASSVAPSENTEAFF
v_call: TRBV5-1; d_call: NA; cdr3_length: 13; clone_size: many; j_call: TRBJ2-3; cdr3_nt: TGTGCCAGCAGCTCCCAAAGCACAGATACGCAGTATTTT; cdr3_aa: CASSSQSTDTQYF
v_call: TRBV11-3; d_call: TRBD2; cdr3_length: 15; clone_size: once; j_call: TRBJ2-1; cdr3_nt: TGTGCCAGCAGCCTTGTGGGGGGGAAGCATAATGAGCAGTTCTTC; cdr3_aa: CASSLVGGKHNEQFF
v_call: TRBV20-1; d_call: NA; cdr3_length: 13; clone_size: NA; j_call: TRBJ1-1; cdr3_nt: TGCAGTGCTAGAACCCGGGGGGCCCTTGAAGCTTTCTTT; cdr3_aa: CSARTRGALEAFF
v_call: TRBV9; d_call: TRBD1; cdr3_length: 14; clone_size: few; j_call: TRBJ1-2; cdr3_nt: TGTGCCAGCAGCGTCGACACAGGGGGACAAGGCTACACCTTC; cdr3_aa: CASSVDTGGQGYTF
v_call: TRBV4-1; d_call: TRBD1; cdr3_length: 16; clone_size: NA; j_call: TRBJ1-1; cdr3_nt: TGCGCCAGCAGCCATTTGGCCGGCAGGGGGTACACTGAAGCTTTCTTT; cdr3_aa: CASSHLAGRGYTEAFF